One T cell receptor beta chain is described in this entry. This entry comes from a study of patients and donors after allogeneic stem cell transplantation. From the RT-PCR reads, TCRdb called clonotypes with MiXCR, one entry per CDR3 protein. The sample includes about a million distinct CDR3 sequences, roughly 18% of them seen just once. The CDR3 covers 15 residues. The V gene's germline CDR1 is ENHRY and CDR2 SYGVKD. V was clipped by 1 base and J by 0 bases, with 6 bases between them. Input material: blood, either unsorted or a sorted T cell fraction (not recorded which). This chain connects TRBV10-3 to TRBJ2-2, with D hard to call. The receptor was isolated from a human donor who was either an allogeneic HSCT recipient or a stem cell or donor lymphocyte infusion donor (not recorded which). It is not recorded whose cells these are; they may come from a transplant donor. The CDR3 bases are TGTGCCATCAGTGAGTGGACGTCGAACACCGGGGAGCTGTTTTTT. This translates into CAISEWTSNTGELFF.